The sequence of this T cell receptor beta chain was determined in a study of blood T cell repertoires in COVID-19. Study in general: Acute and convalescent COVID-19 samples came from the United States, Italy and Spain. Sample material is recorded as cDNA or gDNA derived from T cells, B-cell-depleted T cells, or PBMCs.

This clone has only one observation. Per the study methods: Nucleated cell counts were estimated from reference gene primer amplification. This table comes from immunoSEQ multiplex PCR, and its TCRdb copy is limited to in-frame clones, with some not included. V and J calls and clone size are copied from that table; D and trimming were computed from the DNA. Of tens of thousands of clones listed, 82% are singletons. The sequenced sample consisted of peripheral blood. This clonotype was obtained from a human donor in a cohort sampled during active COVID-19.

The chain's CDR3 is CASRAGRFTGELFF. CDR3 DNA sequence: TGTGCCAGCAGGGCAGGGCGGTTCACCGGGGAGCTGTTTTTT. The V call is TRBV6-5, the J call TRBJ2-2, with D possibly TRBD1 on 5 matching bases. This CDR3 is 14 amino acids long. CDR1 is MNHEY, CDR2 SVGAGI, per germline. V was cut by 6 bases and J by 4 bases, with 12 bases left in between.